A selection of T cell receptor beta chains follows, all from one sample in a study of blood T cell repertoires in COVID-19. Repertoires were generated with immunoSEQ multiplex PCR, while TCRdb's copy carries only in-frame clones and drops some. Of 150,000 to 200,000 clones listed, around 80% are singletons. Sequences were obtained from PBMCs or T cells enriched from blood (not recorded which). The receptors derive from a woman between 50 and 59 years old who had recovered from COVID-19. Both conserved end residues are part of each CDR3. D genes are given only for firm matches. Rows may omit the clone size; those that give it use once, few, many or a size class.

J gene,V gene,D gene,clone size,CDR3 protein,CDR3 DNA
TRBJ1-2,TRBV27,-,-,CASSLYPGANYGYTF,TGTGCCAGCAGCCTCTACCCGGGGGCTAACTATGGCTACACCTTC
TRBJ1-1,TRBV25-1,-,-,CASSEGLTEAFF,TGTGCCAGCAGTGAGGGGCTCACTGAAGCTTTCTTT
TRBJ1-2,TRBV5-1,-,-,CASSLDSSNYGYTF,TGCGCCAGCAGCTTGGACAGCTCCAACTATGGCTACACCTTC
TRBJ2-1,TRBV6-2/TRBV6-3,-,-,CASSYSQGRVFF,TGTGCCAGCAGTTACTCGCAGGGAAGGGTGTTCTTC
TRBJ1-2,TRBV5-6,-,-,CASSPVGGSRGYTF,TGTGCCAGCAGCCCTGTCGGCGGGAGTCGTGGCTACACCTTC
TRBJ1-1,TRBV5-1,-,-,CASSTTGLPEAFF,TGCGCCAGCAGCACAACAGGGCTCCCTGAAGCTTTCTTT
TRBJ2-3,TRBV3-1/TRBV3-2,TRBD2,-,CASSLLSGGARTDTQYF,TGTGCCAGCAGCCTGCTTAGCGGGGGGGCTCGGACAGATACGCAGTATTTT
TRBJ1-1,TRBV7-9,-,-,CASSFTQLNTEAFF,TGTGCCAGCAGCTTCACCCAGTTGAACACTGAAGCTTTCTTT
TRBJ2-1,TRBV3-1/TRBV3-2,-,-,CASSQVEGRLVVHEQFF,TGTGCCAGCAGCCAAGTCGAGGGGAGACTAGTCGTCCATGAGCAGTTCTTC
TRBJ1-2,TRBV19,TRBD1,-,CASSPQGEGGYTF,TGTGCCAGTAGTCCTCAGGGGGAAGGTGGCTACACCTTC
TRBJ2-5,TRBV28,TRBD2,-,CASSLTSGRGETQYF,TGTGCCAGCAGTTTGACTAGCGGGAGAGGAGAGACCCAGTACTTC
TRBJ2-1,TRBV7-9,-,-,CASSLQSHNEQFF,TGTGCCAGCAGCTTACAAAGCCACAATGAGCAGTTCTTC
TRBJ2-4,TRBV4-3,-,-,CASSPGLGGAKNIQYF,TGCGCCAGCAGTCCGGGACTCGGAGGAGCCAAAAACATTCAGTACTTC
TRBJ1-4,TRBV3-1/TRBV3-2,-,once,CASSQNPSDEKLFF,TGTGCCAGCAGCCAAAATCCGTCGGATGAAAAACTGTTTTTT
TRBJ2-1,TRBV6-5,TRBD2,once,CASSGSGEGEQFF,TGTGCCAGCAGCGGGAGCGGGGAGGGTGAGCAGTTCTTC
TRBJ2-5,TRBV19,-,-,CASSSLAGGGGETQYF,TGTGCCAGTAGTTCACTAGCCGGAGGGGGCGGAGAGACCCAGTACTTC
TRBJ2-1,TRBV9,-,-,CASSVEVANSYNEQFF,TGTGCCAGCAGCGTAGAGGTAGCGAACTCCTACAATGAGCAGTTCTTC
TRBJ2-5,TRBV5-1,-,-,CASSSLGGVGETQYF,TGCGCCAGCAGCTCCCTAGGGGGGGTAGGAGAGACCCAGTACTTC
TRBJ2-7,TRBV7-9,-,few,CASSLVGAPSNYEQYF,TGTGCCAGCAGCTTAGTGGGGGCCCCCTCTAACTACGAGCAGTACTTC
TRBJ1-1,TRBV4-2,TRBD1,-,CASSQGQGGESEAFF,TGTGCCAGCAGCCAAGGACAGGGAGGCGAGAGTGAAGCTTTCTTT
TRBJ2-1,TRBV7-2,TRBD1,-,CASSLGPYTGAPYNEQFF,TGTGCCAGCAGCTTAGGGCCCTATACAGGGGCCCCCTACAATGAGCAGTTCTTC
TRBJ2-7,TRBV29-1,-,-,CSVTVDSYEQYF,TGCAGCGTAACAGTGGACTCCTACGAGCAGTACTTC
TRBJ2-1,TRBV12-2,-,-,CARHLTSLNEQFF,TGTGCAAGGCACCTGACTAGCCTCAATGAGCAGTTCTTC
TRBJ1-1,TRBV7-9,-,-,CASGRATLMNTEAFF,TGTGCCAGCGGGAGGGCTACTCTAATGAACACTGAAGCTTTCTTT
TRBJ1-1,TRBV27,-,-,CASSFNRVGTEAFF,TGTGCCAGCAGTTTTAACAGGGTGGGGACTGAAGCTTTCTTT
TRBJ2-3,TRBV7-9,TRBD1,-,CASSPRQGFHLDTQYF,TGTGCCAGCAGCCCACGACAGGGTTTCCATTTAGATACGCAGTATTTT
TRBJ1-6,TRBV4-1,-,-,CASSQDRGRAYSPLHF,TGCGCCAGCAGCCAAGATAGGGGCAGGGCGTATTCACCCCTCCACTTT
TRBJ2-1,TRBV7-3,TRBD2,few,CASSPYSGRSNEQFF,TGTGCCAGCAGCCCCTATAGCGGGAGGAGCAATGAGCAGTTCTTC
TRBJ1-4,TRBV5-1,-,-,CASSWRPNREEESTNEKLFF,TGCGCCAGCAGCTGGAGACCCAACAGGGAAGAGGAAAGCACTAATGAAAAACTGTTTTTT
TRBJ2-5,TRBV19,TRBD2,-,CASSISLAGGIQETQYF,TGTGCCAGTAGTATATCCCTAGCGGGAGGTATTCAAGAGACCCAGTACTTC
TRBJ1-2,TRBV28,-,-,CASSLDRDYGYTF,TGTGCCAGCAGTTTGGACAGAGACTATGGCTACACCTTC
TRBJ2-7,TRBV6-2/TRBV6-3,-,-,CASSYSPQLAPAYEQYF,TGTGCCAGCAGTTACTCGCCCCAGCTAGCGCCGGCCTACGAGCAGTACTTC
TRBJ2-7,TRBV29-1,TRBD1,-,CSVDAGQGSGEQYF,TGCAGCGTTGATGCGGGACAGGGGTCCGGCGAGCAGTACTTC
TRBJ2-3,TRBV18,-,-,CASSPGTGAGTDTQYF,TGTGCCAGCTCACCTGGAACGGGAGCTGGCACAGATACGCAGTATTTT
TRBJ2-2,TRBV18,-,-,CASSPGTSQGELFF,TGTGCCAGCTCACCCGGGACTTCTCAGGGGGAGCTGTTTTTT
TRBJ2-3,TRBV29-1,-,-,CSGEAGTDTQYF,TGCAGCGGAGAGGCAGGGACAGATACGCAGTATTTT
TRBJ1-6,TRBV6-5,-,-,CASRRGGNSPLHF,TGTGCCAGCAGACGGGGAGGGAATTCACCCCTCCACTTT
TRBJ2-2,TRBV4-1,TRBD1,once,CASSQERTGRPGELFF,TGCGCCAGCAGCCAAGAACGGACAGGGAGGCCCGGGGAGCTGTTTTTT
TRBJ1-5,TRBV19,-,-,CASSIAVSNQPQHF,TGTGCCAGTAGTATAGCAGTTAGCAATCAGCCCCAGCATTTT
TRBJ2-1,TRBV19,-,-,CASSSQGSPYNEQFF,TGTGCCAGTAGTTCACAGGGATCCCCCTACAATGAGCAGTTCTTC
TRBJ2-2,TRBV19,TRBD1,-,CAGGTGGTGELFF,TGTGCCGGTGGGACAGGGGGTACCGGGGAGCTGTTTTTT
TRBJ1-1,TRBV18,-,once,CASSPRQFNTEAFF,TGTGCCAGCTCACCAAGACAGTTCAACACTGAAGCTTTCTTT
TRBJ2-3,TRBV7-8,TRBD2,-,CASSSTSGRTYTQYF,TGTGCCAGCAGCTCGACTAGCGGGAGGACCTATACGCAGTATTTT
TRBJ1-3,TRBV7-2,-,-,CASSLAAAGNTIYF,TGTGCCAGCAGCTTAGCGGCAGCTGGAAACACCATATATTTT
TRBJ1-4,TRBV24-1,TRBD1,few,CATSEGDRGPSEKLFF,TGTGCCACCAGTGAGGGCGACAGGGGGCCTAGCGAAAAACTGTTTTTT
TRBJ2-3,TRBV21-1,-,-,CASSKVRAGPIFNTDTQYF,TGTGCCAGCAGCAAAGTTCGGGCGGGACCCATCTTTAACACAGATACGCAGTATTTT
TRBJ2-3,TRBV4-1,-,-,CASSQEWASTDTQYF,TGCGCCAGCAGCCAAGAATGGGCTAGCACAGATACGCAGTATTTT
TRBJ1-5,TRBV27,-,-,CATKPGGQGNQPQHF,TGTGCCACCAAGCCGGGGGGCCAGGGCAATCAGCCCCAGCATTTT